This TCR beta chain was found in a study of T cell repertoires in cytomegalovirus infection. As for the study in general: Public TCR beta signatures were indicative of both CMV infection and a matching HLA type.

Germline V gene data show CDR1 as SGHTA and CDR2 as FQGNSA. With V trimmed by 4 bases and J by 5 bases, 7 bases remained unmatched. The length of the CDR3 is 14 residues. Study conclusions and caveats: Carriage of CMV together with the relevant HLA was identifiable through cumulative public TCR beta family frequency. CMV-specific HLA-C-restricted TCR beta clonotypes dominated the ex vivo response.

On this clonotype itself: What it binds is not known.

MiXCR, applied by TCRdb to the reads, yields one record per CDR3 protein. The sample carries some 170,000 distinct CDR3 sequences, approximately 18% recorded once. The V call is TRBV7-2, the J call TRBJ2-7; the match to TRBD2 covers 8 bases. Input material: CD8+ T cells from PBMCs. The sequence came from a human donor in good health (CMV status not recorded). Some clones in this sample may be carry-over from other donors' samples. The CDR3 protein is CASSSRGGDDEQYF. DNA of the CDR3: TGTGCCAGCAGCTCCCGGGGGGGCGACGACGAGCAGTACTTC.